The next 27 T cell receptor beta chains were all read from a single sample in a study of OX40 agonist ivuxolimab in advanced cancers. Sequenced by immunoSEQ multiplex PCR; TCRdb stores in-frame clones only, minus some. Here the sample spans roughly 23,000 clones, about 85% being singletons. This material consisted of CD4+ or CD8+ T cells sorted from blood, taken in a trial of the OX40 agonist ivuxolimab. The receptors were gathered from an adult with an advanced solid tumor such as melanoma, head and neck, liver or kidney cancer.

The gene calls are TRBV7-9 and TRBJ2-1; 7 bases match TRBD2. The V gene end was trimmed by 5 bases and the J gene end by 7 bases; junction bases not matched to a gene: 5. This CDR3 comprises 13 residues. Germline V CDR1 and CDR2: SEHNR, FQNEAQ (reference sequence). The CDR3 is CASSPSGENEQFF. The CDR3 DNA is TGTGCCAGCAGCCCCAGCGGGGAGAATGAGCAGTTCTTC.

This chain uses TRBV27 with TRBJ2-7; 12 bases align to TRBD2. There are 15 residues in the CDR3. The V gene's germline CDR1 is MNHEY and CDR2 SMNVEV (reference sequence). J lost 7 bases, V lost 3 bases, and 7 bases had no gene match. The CDR3 is CASSLILAGGLEQYF. Here the CDR3 DNA reads TGTGCCAGCAGTTTGATACTAGCGGGGGGCTTGGAGCAGTACTTC.

This chain uses TRBV10-2 with TRBJ2-1, with 8 bases identical to TRBD1. The trim removed 5 bases at V and 4 bases at J, leaving 7 bases unmatched. Germline CDR1 reads WSHSY; CDR2 reads SAAADI. This CDR3 has 15 amino acids. CDR3 nucleotides: TGCGCCAGCAGTCTTGACAGGGGACCGTACAATGAGCAGTTCTTC. This translates into CASSLDRGPYNEQFF.

V gene TRBV7-9 combines with J gene TRBJ2-2; D gene unclear. V was shortened by 1 base and J by 6 bases, with 9 bases between the two germline ends. In germline, CDR1 is SEHNR, CDR2 FQNEAQ (reference sequence). The CDR3 contains 14 residues. The CDR3 region is CASSLVERSGELFF. As DNA, the CDR3 is TGTGCCAGCAGCTTAGTAGAAAGATCCGGGGAGCTGTTTTTT.

The V and J genes are TRBV27 and TRBJ1-5, with 8 nucleotides matching TRBD1. Unmatched junction bases numbered 1, after V lost 5 bases and J lost 4 bases. The CDR3 length is 13 residues. Per germline, CDR1 MNHEY and CDR2 SMNVEV (reference sequence). The CDR3 DNA follows: TGTGCCAGCAGTACAGGGGGGAATCAGCCCCAGCATTTT. Its protein is CASSTGGNQPQHF.

The chain joins TRBV5-1 to TRBJ1-2, with TRBD1 matching over 7 bases. The CDR3 covers 15 residues. The germline V gene encodes CDR1 SGHRS and CDR2 YFSETQ. J gave up 4 bases and V 0 bases, and 6 bases lay outside the gene matches. The CDR3 here is CASSLGQGPTYGYTF. The CDR3, as DNA: TGCGCCAGCAGCTTGGGACAGGGCCCCACCTATGGCTACACCTTC. The full variable domain, rest sourced from reference TRBV5-1 and TRBJ1-2, is KAGVTQTPRYLIKTRGQQVTLSCSPISGHRSVSWYQQTPGQGLQFLFEYFSETQRNKGNFPGRFSGRQFSNSRSEMNVSTLELGDSALYLCASSLGQGPTYGYTFGSGTRLTVV.

This clone was counted a single time. This chain uses TRBV2 with TRBJ1-1; D unresolved. V was pared by 3 bases and J by 6 bases, with 14 bases between. CDR1 and CDR2 from the germline V gene are SNHLY and FYNNEI. The CDR3 covers 14 residues. The CDR3 region has the DNA TGTGCCAGCAGTGATGTACGGCGGCCAGCTGAAGCTTTCTTT. Translation gives CASSDVRRPAEAFF.

The chain is built from TRBV5-6 and TRBJ1-2, with 10 nucleotides matching TRBD1. Unmatched junction bases numbered 2, after V lost 3 bases and J lost 3 bases. Per the germline V gene, CDR1 is SGHDT and CDR2 is YYEEEE. The CDR3 covers 14 residues. The CDR3 reads CASSWTGGDYGYTF. DNA for the CDR3: TGTGCCAGCAGCTGGACAGGGGGGGACTATGGCTACACCTTC. Complete variable domain (other parts from reference TRBV5-6 and TRBJ1-2): DAGVTQSPTHLIKTRGQQVTLRCSPKSGHDTVSWYQQALGQGPQFIFQYYEEEERQRGNFPDRFSGHQFPNYSSELNVNALLLGDSALYLCASSWTGGDYGYTFGSGTRLTVV.

This clone was seen a single time. The chain recombines TRBV4-1 with TRBJ1-1, with 7 bases matching TRBD1. The CDR3 has 12 residues. Per the germline V gene, CDR1 is MGHRA and CDR2 is YSYEKL. V lost 5 bases to trimming and J lost 8 bases; unmatched junction nucleotides: 5. The CDR3 DNA reads as TGCGCCAGCAGCATCCAGGGGGTGGAAGCTTTCTTT. Translated, it gives CASSIQGVEAFF.

V usage is TRBV28 and J usage is TRBJ1-2, with 9 bases matching TRBD1. The CDR3 length is 14 residues. V lost 10 bases to trimming and J lost 1 base; unmatched junction nucleotides: 7. Germline CDR1 MDHEN, CDR2 SYDVKM. For the CDR3, the DNA is TGTGCCACACAGGGGGCCCCTAGTAACTATGGCTACACCTTC. As protein: CATQGAPSNYGYTF.

The CDR3 sequence: CASRTGDFYEQYF. DNA for the CDR3: TGTGCCAGCAGGACAGGGGATTTCTACGAGCAGTACTTC. The rearrangement links TRBV6-1 to TRBJ2-7; 8 bases map to TRBD1. The junction had 4 bases not matched to a gene; V was cut back by 6 bases and J by 3 bases. CDR3 length: 13 residues. Germline assignment: CDR1 MNHNS and CDR2 SASEGT.

This clone came up once. The CDR3 loop is CASSPGGRTYEQYF. The CDR3 nucleotides read TGTGCCAGCAGCCCAGGGGGCAGGACCTACGAGCAGTACTTC. This chain links TRBV7-9 with TRBJ2-7, with 8 bases lining up with TRBD1. After removal of 5 bases from V and 2 bases from J, the junction contained 5 bases not matched to a gene. This CDR3 has 14 amino acids. Per germline, CDR1 SEHNR and CDR2 FQNEAQ (reference sequence). The full variable domain, rest sourced from reference TRBV7-9 and TRBJ2-7, is DTGVSQNPRHKITKRGQNVTFRCDPISEHNRLYWYRQTLGQGPEFLTYFQNEAQLEKSRLLSDRFSAERPKGSFSTLEIQRTEQGDSAMYLCASSPGGRTYEQYFGPGTRLTVT.

This clone was seen a few times. The chain recombines TRBV13 with TRBJ1-5; a weak D match, TRBD1 (6 bases). The CDR3 runs to 17 residues. Trimming took 0 bases from V and 1 from J, leaving 13 bases between them. Germline values: CDR1 PRHDT, CDR2 FYEKMQ (reference sequence). CDR3 in DNA: TGTGCCAGCAGCTTAGGCCTGCCAGGGGCCAGCAATCAGCCCCAGCATTTT. Its protein is CASSLGLPGASNQPQHF.

The chain is built from TRBV6-5 and TRBJ1-1; TRBD1 matches at 7 bases. Germline values: CDR1 MNHEY, CDR2 SVGAGI. This CDR3 contains 12 residues. With 6 bases clipped from V and 11 bases from J, the junction kept 9 bases outside the gene matches. Here the CDR3 reads CASSPTGVKAFF. The CDR3 bases are TGTGCCAGCAGCCCTACAGGGGTGAAGGCTTTCTTT.

This clone has just a few counts. The genes are TRBV2 and TRBJ1-4; TRBD1 might be the D (5 bases). Trimming took off 5 bases at V and 3 bases at J, with 19 bases between the two ends. Germline lookup yields CDR1 SNHLY and CDR2 FYNNEI. The CDR3 sequence is 17 residues long. CDR3 sequence (DNA): TGTGCCAGCAGTCCCCATTCCGTGGGGGTTGCTAATGAAAAACTGTTTTTT. This gives the protein CASSPHSVGVANEKLFF.

The chain recombines TRBV2 with TRBJ1-4; 7 bases align to TRBD1. CDR1 and CDR2 (germline): SNHLY, FYNNEI. Trimming removed 1 base from V and 3 bases from J; junction bases left unmatched: 8. This CDR3 region has 17 residues. The DNA for the CDR3 is TGTGCCAGCAGTGAAGTCGCCGCCGGACAGGCTAATGAAAAACTGTTTTTT. Its protein is CASSEVAAGQANEKLFF.

This sequence joins TRBV10-3 and TRBJ2-7; D assignment may be TRBD1 or TRBD2 (5 bases each). CDR3 length: 13 residues. Trimming cost V 0 bases and J 2 bases, with 5 bases left between them. Germline lookup yields CDR1 ENHRY and CDR2 SYGVKD. The CDR3 coding sequence is TGTGCCATCAGTGAGTCGGGGGCCTACGAGCAGTACTTC. Its translation is CAISESGAYEQYF.

The CDR3 spells CASSIEGGDGDEQYF. The CDR3 DNA is TGTGCCAGCAGCATAGAGGGCGGGGATGGGGACGAGCAGTACTTC. This chain joins TRBV9 and TRBJ2-7; weak D call: TRBD2 (6 bases). The CDR3 consists of 15 residues. From germline, CDR1 is SGDLS and CDR2 YYNGEE. V shed 4 bases and J shed 5 bases, with 19 bases lying between them.

By sample fraction, this clone is medium-sized. The chain couples TRBV5-6 to TRBJ2-7; tentatively, D is TRBD2 (5 bases). CDR3 length: 13 residues. Deletions cut 3 bases from V and 3 bases from J, with 10 bases between. Germline-derived CDR1 and CDR2 are SGHDT and YYEEEE. The CDR3 DNA reads as TGTGCCAGCAGCTCACAAGGGAGCTACGAGCAGTACTTC. It is translated as CASSSQGSYEQYF. Looking up the rest from reference TRBV5-6 and TRBJ2-7 gives the full variable domain: DAGVTQSPTHLIKTRGQQVTLRCSPKSGHDTVSWYQQALGQGPQFIFQYYEEEERQRGNFPDRFSGHQFPNYSSELNVNALLLGDSALYLCASSSQGSYEQYFGPGTRLTVT.

The V and J genes are TRBV2 and TRBJ2-1; tentatively, D is TRBD1 or TRBD2 (6 bases each). Germline V gene lookup returns CDR1 SNHLY and CDR2 FYNNEI. V was cut by 6 bases and J by 8 bases, with 20 bases left in between. The CDR3 has 15 residues. The CDR3 sequence is CASRGKRGPGDEQFF. The CDR3 DNA reads TGTGCCAGCAGGGGTAAACGGGGGCCGGGGGATGAGCAGTTCTTC.

The chain recombines TRBV6-1 with TRBJ2-2; TRBD1 aligns across 10 bases. The CDR3 spans 17 residues. The germline CDR1 and CDR2 sequences are MNHNS and SASEGT. With 2 bases clipped from V and 7 bases from J, the junction kept 10 bases outside the gene matches. The CDR3 nucleotides are TGTGCCAGCAGTGAAATTGACAGGGGGCGTTACATCGGGGAGCTGTTTTTT. Translated, it gives CASSEIDRGRYIGELFF.

The genes are TRBV7-9 and TRBJ2-1, with 7 bases aligning to TRBD2. Germline values: CDR1 SEHNR, CDR2 FQNEAQ (reference sequence). This CDR3 has 12 residues. The V segment lost 5 bases and the J segment 8 bases; nucleotides outside the gene matches: 3. The CDR3 DNA is TGTGCCAGCAGCCCCCTAGCGGATGAGCAGTTCTTC. Its protein product is CASSPLADEQFF.

The rearrangement links TRBV4-1 to TRBJ1-5; unclear D gene. CDR3 length equals 15 residues. Germline CDR1 is MGHRA and CDR2 is YSYEKL. Trimming cost V 0 bases and J 3 bases, with 9 bases left between them. The CDR3 bases are TGCGCCAGCAGCCAAGATTCAACTTACAATCAGCCCCAGCATTTT. Translation gives CASSQDSTYNQPQHF.

The chain employs TRBV7-9 and TRBJ2-1; weak D call: TRBD2 (5 bases). CDR1 and CDR2 (germline): SEHNR, FQNEAQ (reference sequence). This CDR3 is 16 amino acids long. The V gene lost 3 bases and the J gene lost 0 bases, with 12 bases spanning the gap. The CDR3 coding sequence is TGTGCCAGCAGCTTGGATGTAGCGAGCTCCTACAATGAGCAGTTCTTC. Translation gives CASSLDVASSYNEQFF.

This rearrangement joins TRBV9 to TRBJ1-4, with D possibly TRBD1 on 6 matching bases. This CDR3 has 17 residues. Trimming stripped 2 bases from V and 1 base from J, with 15 bases between. Germline CDR1 SGDLS, CDR2 YYNGEE. The CDR3 nucleotides read TGTGCCAGCAGCGTGAGCACAGGGTGGGAAACTAATGAAAAACTGTTTTTT. This codes for CASSVSTGWETNEKLFF.

The V call is TRBV6-5, the J call TRBJ2-3; 7 bases match TRBD1. With V trimmed by 2 bases and J by 3 bases, 2 bases remained unmatched. Germline V gives CDR1 MNHEY, CDR2 SVGAGI. The length of the CDR3 is 14 residues. CDR3: CASSYVQGTDTQYF. CDR3 sequence (DNA): TGTGCCAGCAGTTACGTACAGGGGACAGATACGCAGTATTTT.

This clone has a handful of counts. The chain employs TRBV6-6 and TRBJ2-1; TRBD1 matches 7 bases. Germline CDR1 MNHNY, CDR2 SVGAGI (reference sequence). The CDR3 is 15 residues long. The junction had 7 bases not matched to a gene; V was cut back by 6 bases and J by 2 bases. CDR3 DNA: TGTGCCAGCAGAGTTCCGGGACAGACCTACAATGAGCAGTTCTTC. Its protein product is CASRVPGQTYNEQFF.